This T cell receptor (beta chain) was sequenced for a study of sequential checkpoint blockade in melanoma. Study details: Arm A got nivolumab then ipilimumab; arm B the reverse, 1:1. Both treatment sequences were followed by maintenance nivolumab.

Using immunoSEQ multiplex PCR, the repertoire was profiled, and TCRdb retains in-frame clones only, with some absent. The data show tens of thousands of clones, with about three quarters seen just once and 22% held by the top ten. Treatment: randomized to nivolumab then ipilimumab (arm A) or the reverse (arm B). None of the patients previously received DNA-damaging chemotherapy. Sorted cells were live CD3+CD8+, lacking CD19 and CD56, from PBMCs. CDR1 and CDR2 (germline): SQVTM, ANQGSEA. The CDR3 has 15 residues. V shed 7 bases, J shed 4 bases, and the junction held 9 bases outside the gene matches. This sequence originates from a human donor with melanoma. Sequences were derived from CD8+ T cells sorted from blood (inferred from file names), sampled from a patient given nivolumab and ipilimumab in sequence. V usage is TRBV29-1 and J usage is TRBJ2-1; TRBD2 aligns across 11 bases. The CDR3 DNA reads TGCAGCGCCCCGGGACTAGCGGAACTGTACAATGAGCAGTTCTTC. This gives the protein CSAPGLAELYNEQFF.